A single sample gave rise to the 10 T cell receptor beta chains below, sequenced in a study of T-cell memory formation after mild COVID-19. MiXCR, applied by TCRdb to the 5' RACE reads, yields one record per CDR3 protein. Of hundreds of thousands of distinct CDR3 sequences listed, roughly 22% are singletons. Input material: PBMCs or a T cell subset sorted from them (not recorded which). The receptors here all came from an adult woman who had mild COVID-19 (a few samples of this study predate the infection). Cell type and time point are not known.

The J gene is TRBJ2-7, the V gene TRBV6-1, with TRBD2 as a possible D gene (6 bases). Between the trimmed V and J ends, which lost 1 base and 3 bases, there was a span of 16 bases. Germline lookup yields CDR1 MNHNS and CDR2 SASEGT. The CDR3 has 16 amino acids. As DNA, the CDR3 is TGTGCCAGCAGTGAAGGTAGCGGTGGGAGAGGCTACGAGCAGTACTTC. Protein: CASSEGSGGRGYEQYF.

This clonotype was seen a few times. CDR3 amino acids: CASSLWGLAKETQYF. In DNA, the CDR3 is TGCGCCAGCAGCTTGTGGGGACTAGCGAAGGAGACCCAGTACTTC. The genes are TRBV5-1 and TRBJ2-5; TRBD2 matches at 10 bases. The CDR3 has 15 amino acids. With V trimmed by 1 base and J by 5 bases, 5 bases remained unmatched. Germline values: CDR1 SGHRS, CDR2 YFSETQ.

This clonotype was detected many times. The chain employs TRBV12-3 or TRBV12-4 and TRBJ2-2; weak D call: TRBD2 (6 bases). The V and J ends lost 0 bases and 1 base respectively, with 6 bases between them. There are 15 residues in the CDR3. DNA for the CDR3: TGTGCCAGCAGTTTAGCGGGGGGGAACACCGGGGAGCTGTTTTTT. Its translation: CASSLAGGNTGELFF.

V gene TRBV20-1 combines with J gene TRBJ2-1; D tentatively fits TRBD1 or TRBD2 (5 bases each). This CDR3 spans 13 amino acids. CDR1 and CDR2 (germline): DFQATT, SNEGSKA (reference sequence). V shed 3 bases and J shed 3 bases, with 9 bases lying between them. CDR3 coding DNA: TGCAGTGCTAGTGAGGGGCACTACAATGAGCAGTTCTTC. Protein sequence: CSASEGHYNEQFF.

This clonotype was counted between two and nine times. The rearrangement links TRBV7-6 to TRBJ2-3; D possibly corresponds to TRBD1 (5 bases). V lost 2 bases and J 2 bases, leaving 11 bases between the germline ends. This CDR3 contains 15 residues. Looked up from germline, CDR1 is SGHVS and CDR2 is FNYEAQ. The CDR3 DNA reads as TGTGCCAGCAGCTTAAGTGTGGGGCTCACAGATACGCAGTATTTT. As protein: CASSLSVGLTDTQYF.

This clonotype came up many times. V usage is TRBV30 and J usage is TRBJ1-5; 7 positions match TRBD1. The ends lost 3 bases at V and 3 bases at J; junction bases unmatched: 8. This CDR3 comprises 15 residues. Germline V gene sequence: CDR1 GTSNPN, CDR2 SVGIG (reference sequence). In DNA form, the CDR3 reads TGTGCCTGGAGAACCCCAGGGGGTGCCAATCAGCCCCAGCATTTT. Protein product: CAWRTPGGANQPQHF.

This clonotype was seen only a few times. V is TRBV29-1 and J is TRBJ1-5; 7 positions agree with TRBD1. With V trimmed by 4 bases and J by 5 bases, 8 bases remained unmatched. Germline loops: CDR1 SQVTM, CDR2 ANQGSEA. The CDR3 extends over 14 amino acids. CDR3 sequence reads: CSVGQGSLDQPQHF. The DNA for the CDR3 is TGCAGCGTTGGACAGGGTAGTTTGGATCAGCCCCAGCATTTT.

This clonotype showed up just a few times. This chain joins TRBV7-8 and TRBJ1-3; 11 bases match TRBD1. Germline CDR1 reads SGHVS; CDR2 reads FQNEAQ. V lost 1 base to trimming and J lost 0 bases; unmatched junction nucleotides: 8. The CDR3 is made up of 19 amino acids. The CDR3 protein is CASSLERDRGYSSGNTIYF. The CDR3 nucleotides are TGTGCCAGCAGCTTAGAGAGGGACAGGGGGTACAGCTCTGGAAACACCATATATTTT.

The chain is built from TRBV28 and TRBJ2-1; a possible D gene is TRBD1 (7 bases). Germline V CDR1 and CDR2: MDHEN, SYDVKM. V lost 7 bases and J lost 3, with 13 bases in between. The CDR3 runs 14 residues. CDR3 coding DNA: TGTGCCAGCAATGGCCAGGGGGGCTACAATGAGCAGTTCTTC. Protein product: CASNGQGGYNEQFF. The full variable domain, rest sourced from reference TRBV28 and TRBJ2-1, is DVKVTQSSRYLVKRTGEKVFLECVQDMDHENMFWYRQDPGLGLRLIYFSYDVKMKEKGDIPEGYSVSREKKERFSLILESASTNQTSMYLCASNGQGGYNEQFFGPGTRLTVL.

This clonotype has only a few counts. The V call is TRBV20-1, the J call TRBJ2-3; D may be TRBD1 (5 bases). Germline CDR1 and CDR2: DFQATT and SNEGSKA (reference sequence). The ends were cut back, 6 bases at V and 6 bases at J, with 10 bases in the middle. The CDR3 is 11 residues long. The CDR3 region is CSASWGDTQYF. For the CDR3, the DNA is TGCAGTGCCAGCTGGGGCGATACGCAGTATTTT.